These 13 T cell receptor beta chains originate from one sample sequenced in a study of blood T cell repertoires in COVID-19. Produced via immunoSEQ multiplex PCR; TCRdb's table is partial and in-frame only. The sample comprises fewer than 250,000 clones, roughly four fifths of which are singletons, and 1.5% to 2% rests with the top ten. Sequencing was carried out using peripheral blood. These receptor sequences come from a woman over 75 with acute or convalescent COVID-19.

The J gene is TRBJ2-7, the V gene TRBV7-9; TRBD1 is a possible D gene (6 bases). Germline assignment: CDR1 SEHNR and CDR2 FQNEAQ (reference sequence). CDR3 size: 14 residues. With 3 bases removed from V and 5 bases from J, the gap between germline ends came to 14 bases. The CDR3 DNA follows: TGTGCCAGCAGCTTTTCAGGGGCGCAGGACGAGCAGTACTTC. This sequence encodes CASSFSGAQDEQYF.

This clone showed up just once. The V and J genes are TRBV9 and TRBJ1-2; TRBD1 matches at 7 bases. Germline trimming cut 4 bases from V and 3 bases from J; bases unmatched to any gene: 3. CDR3 length: 13 amino acids. Looked up from germline, CDR1 is SGDLS and CDR2 is YYNGEE. CDR3 amino acids: CASSPDRYYGYTF. The CDR3 nucleotides read TGTGCCAGCAGCCCGGACAGGTACTATGGCTACACCTTC.

In this sample, this clone turned up many times. The chain links TRBV2 to TRBJ2-7; the match to TRBD2 covers 9 bases. The length of the CDR3 is 15 residues. Trimming took 4 bases from V and 7 from J; bases not matched to a gene: 11. The germline V gene encodes CDR1 SNHLY and CDR2 FYNNEI. The chain's CDR3 is CASSVGGRARGEQYF. DNA of the CDR3: TGTGCCAGCAGTGTTGGCGGGAGGGCCCGGGGGGAGCAGTACTTC.

The chain uses TRBV5-1 and TRBJ1-4, with D perhaps matching TRBD1 (5 bases). Looked up from germline, CDR1 is SGHRS and CDR2 is YFSETQ. This CDR3 has 15 residues. Trimming took off 4 bases at V and 3 bases at J, with 13 bases between the two ends. For the CDR3, the DNA is TGCGCCAGCAGCCCGTTTGCAGGGCCTAATGAAAAACTGTTTTTT. As protein: CASSPFAGPNEKLFF.

The V call is TRBV15, the J call TRBJ1-3; D unresolved. CDR1 is LNHNV and CDR2 is YYDKDF in the germline V gene (reference sequence). Trimming cost V 0 bases and J 0 bases, with 9 bases left between them. The CDR3 extends over 16 amino acids. CDR3: CATSRDPHSSGNTIYF. CDR3 bases: TGTGCCACCAGCAGAGATCCCCACAGCTCTGGAAACACCATATATTTT. Full variable domain (outside the CDR3, taken from reference TRBV15 and TRBJ1-3): DAMVIQNPRYQVTQFGKPVTLSCSQTLNHNVMYWYQQKSSQAPKLLFHYYDKDFNNEADTPDNFQSRRPNTSFCFLDIRSPGLGDTAMYLCATSRDPHSSGNTIYFGEGSWLTVV.

This clone was counted a single time. The CDR3, as DNA: TGTGCCAGCAGCCGAGGACAGGAGCCCTACGAGCAGTACTTC. Its translation is CASSRGQEPYEQYF. The J gene is TRBJ2-7, the V gene TRBV7-9; 7 bases are a match to TRBD1. In germline, CDR1 is SEHNR, CDR2 FQNEAQ (reference sequence). The CDR3 is made up of 14 amino acids. V dropped 5 bases and J dropped 2; count of bases not matched to a gene: 6.

The genes are TRBV27 and TRBJ2-7; tentatively, D is TRBD1 (5 bases). This CDR3 has 14 residues. Germline V gives CDR1 MNHEY, CDR2 SMNVEV (reference sequence). The V end was cut by 2 bases, the J end by 2 bases, with 10 bases between. The CDR3 bases are TGTGCCAGCAGTTTAAGGGGTGGACCCTACGAGCAGTACTTC. It specifies CASSLRGGPYEQYF.

J is TRBJ2-1 and V is TRBV6-2 or TRBV6-3; TRBD2 matches 10 bases. The V gene end was trimmed by 5 bases and the J gene end by 6 bases; junction bases not matched to a gene: 1. Per the germline V gene, CDR1 is MNHEY and CDR2 is SVGEGT. The CDR3 covers 13 residues. The CDR3 DNA follows: TGTGCCAGCAGTAGCGGGGGGGTCAATGAGCAGTTCTTC. Translation: CASSSGGVNEQFF.

The V and J genes are TRBV19 and TRBJ1-5; D ambiguous. The CDR3 contains 15 residues. Germline loops: CDR1 LNHDA, CDR2 SQIVND (reference sequence). Trimming removed 1 base from V and 5 bases from J, with 12 bases in between. As DNA, the CDR3 is TGTGCCAGTAGTATAGCTGGGCCCTCCTATCAGCCCCAGCATTTT. It codes for CASSIAGPSYQPQHF.

The V and J genes are TRBV5-1 and TRBJ1-4; possibly TRBD1 for D (5 bases). The germline V and J ends were trimmed by 1 base and 5 bases, with 12 bases remaining between them. This CDR3 has 15 amino acids. Germline V CDR1 and CDR2: SGHRS, YFSETQ. The DNA for the CDR3 is TGCGCCAGCAGCTTGACGGCAGGGATCAATGAAAAACTGTTTTTT. It codes for CASSLTAGINEKLFF.

The sample holds a few counts of this clone. The sample carries other DNA sequences with the same CDR3. V is TRBV5-1 and J is TRBJ1-5; 7 bases match TRBD1. V shed 4 bases and J 3 bases; nucleotides not matched to a gene: 4. Germline loops: CDR1 SGHRS, CDR2 YFSETQ. This CDR3 contains 14 residues. The CDR3 is CASSTGTDNQPQHF. CDR3 in DNA: TGCGCCAGCAGCACGGGGACAGACAATCAGCCCCAGCATTTT.

This clone was seen once. The V gene is TRBV9, the J gene TRBJ2-5, with 8 bases identical to TRBD1. CDR3 size: 16 residues. Unmatched junction bases numbered 5, after V lost 0 bases and J lost 1 base. The V gene's germline CDR1 is SGDLS and CDR2 YYNGEE. The CDR3 DNA reads TGTGCCAGCAGCGTAGCGGGACAGGATTTCCAAGAGACCCAGTACTTC. This sequence encodes CASSVAGQDFQETQYF.

The V gene is TRBV5-4, the J gene TRBJ2-2, with TRBD1 identical over 11 bases. With V trimmed by 4 bases and J by 2 bases, 7 bases remained unmatched. This CDR3 comprises 17 residues. CDR1 is SGHNT, CDR2 YYREEE, per germline (reference sequence). CDR3 loop: CASSGRTGGSNTGELFF. CDR3 DNA: TGTGCCAGCAGCGGGAGGACAGGGGGCTCCAACACCGGGGAGCTGTTTTTT.